This T cell receptor beta chain was recovered during a study of vaccination and CD4 T cells after COVID-19. Background on the study: Researchers took samples from three convalescent patients on day 14 and on days 161 to 241 after vaccination.

At the Johns Hopkins FTIC core, DNA taken from cultured CD4+ T cells was sequenced by way of the Oncomine TCR Beta short-read assay. TCRdb re-analysed the PCR reads in MiXCR, keeping a single row per CDR3 protein. This sample yields around 30,000 distinct CDR3 sequences, of which 35% to 40% are seen a single time; around 3.4% belongs to the top ten. Time point specified: late sampling 161 to 241 days after vaccination in three convalescent patients. Treatment of the sample: roughly ten-day PBMC culture with coronavirus spike peptide pools or control peptides (ViraFEST assay). For ViraFEST, peptide pools expanded antigen-specific T cells, after which the TCRs were sequenced. Culture of around 2 million PBMCs per well took place with approximately 10 IU/ml IL-2 and roughly 10 ug/ml peptide pools. Comments on this clonotype: What it binds is not known.

Sequences were derived from CD4+ T cells from blood, cultured in vitro, sampled about 7 months after SARS-CoV-2 vaccination. This clonotype was sampled from a human donor who had recovered from COVID-19.

The CDR3 region is CASSSLPANSPLHF. In DNA, the CDR3 is TGTGCCAGCAGTTCCCTACCGGCTAATTCACCCCTCCACTTT. The V call is TRBV27, the J call TRBJ1-6; D ambiguous. The V gene lost 4 bases and the J gene lost 6 bases, with 10 bases spanning the gap. CDR1 and CDR2 (germline): MNHEY, SMNVEV (reference sequence). This CDR3 has 14 amino acids.